This entry lists 22 T cell receptor beta chains sequenced from one sample in a study of cytomegalovirus exposure and HLA in healthy donors. PCR involved 60 Vbeta and 13 Jbeta primers. Assay: immunoSEQ multiplex PCR; the TCRdb copy retains only in-frame clones and omits some. The sample lists 80,000 to 100,000 clones, 55% to 75% occurring once. What was sequenced was PBMCs. These receptors came from a man aged 50 or older in good health and CMV-seronegative.

This chain joins TRBV11-2 and TRBJ2-2; 12 bases are a match to TRBD1. This CDR3 is built from 17 residues. J was trimmed by 6 bases and V by 3 bases; bases with no gene match: 8. Germline CDR1 reads SGHAT; CDR2 reads FQNNGV. DNA for the CDR3: TGTGCCAGCAGCTTGGGGGGACAGGGGGCGAGGGCCGGGGAGCTGTTTTTT. This translates into CASSLGGQGARAGELFF. Filled out from reference TRBV11-2 and TRBJ2-2, the complete variable domain reads EAGVAQSPRYKIIEKRQSVAFWCNPISGHATLYWYQQILGQGPKLLIQFQNNGVVDDSQLPKDRFSAERLKGVDSTLKIQPAKLEDSAVYLCASSLGGQGARAGELFFGEGSRLTVL.

This sequence joins TRBV4-1 and TRBJ2-5, with D tentatively TRBD1 (5 bases). The DNA end lines up better with TRBJ2-7; the J call may be wrong. CDR1 and CDR2 from the germline V gene are MGHRA and YSYEKL. The CDR3 is 14 amino acids. CDR3 DNA: TGCGCCAGCAGCCAACCTCAGGGTTCCTACGAGCAGTACTTC. Translation: CASSQPQGSYEQYF.

This sequence joins TRBV28 and TRBJ1-5, with a weak D call TRBD1 (5 bases). The CDR3 sequence is 14 residues long. Germline V gene sequence: CDR1 MDHEN, CDR2 SYDVKM. V shed 6 bases and J shed 0 bases, with 9 bases lying between them. DNA of the CDR3: TGTGCCAGCAGGGGGCCCAATAGCAATCAGCCCCAGCATTTT. It codes for CASRGPNSNQPQHF.

The V and J genes are TRBV7-8 and TRBJ2-5; TRBD1 agrees at 8 bases. The J call is doubtful: the DNA matches TRBJ2-7 better. The CDR3 consists of 18 residues. The germline V gene has CDR1 SGHVS and CDR2 FQNEAQ. CDR3 protein: CASSSRTGFGDSSYEQYF. CDR3 bases: TGTGCCAGCAGCAGCCGGACAGGGTTTGGCGATAGCTCCTACGAGCAGTACTTC.

V gene TRBV7-9 combines with J gene TRBJ2-7, with D perhaps matching TRBD1 (5 bases). This CDR3 has 14 amino acids. The germline CDR1 and CDR2 sequences are SEHNR and FQNEAQ (reference sequence). V shed 11 bases and J shed 4 bases, with 21 bases lying between them. CDR3 coding DNA: TGTGCCGCATCCCCTGTGACAGCTGTTTACGAGCAGTACTTC. Translated: CAASPVTAVYEQYF.

This clone was recorded once. The genes are TRBV4-1 and TRBJ1-1; TRBD1 matches at 8 bases. CDR3 length: 14 amino acids. V gave up 2 bases and J gave up 7 bases; unmatched junction bases: 6. Per the germline V gene, CDR1 is MGHRA and CDR2 is YSYEKL. The CDR3 sequence is CASSQSRGLGEAFF. As DNA, the CDR3 is TGCGCCAGCAGCCAATCCAGGGGGCTGGGTGAAGCTTTCTTT.

The chain recombines TRBV5-1 with TRBJ2-7; D call uncertain. CDR1 is SGHRS and CDR2 is YFSETQ in the germline V gene. The CDR3 is 12 amino acids. Trimming removed 4 bases at V and 6 bases at J, with 11 bases between. CDR3 DNA: TGCGCCAGCAGCGACCAGTCGGGCGAGCAGTACTTC. Translated: CASSDQSGEQYF.

The chain links TRBV5-1 to TRBJ1-1; 10 positions agree with TRBD1. Germline lookup yields CDR1 SGHRS and CDR2 YFSETQ. Trimming removed 3 bases from V and 2 bases from J; junction bases left unmatched: 7. The CDR3 contains 16 residues. CDR3 region: CASSSTTGGSNTEAFF. In nucleotides, the CDR3 is TGCGCCAGCAGCTCGACGACAGGGGGCTCAAACACTGAAGCTTTCTTT. Together with reference TRBV5-1 and TRBJ1-1, the CDR3 gives the full variable domain: KAGVTQTPRYLIKTRGQQVTLSCSPISGHRSVSWYQQTPGQGLQFLFEYFSETQRNKGNFPGRFSGRQFSNSRSEMNVSTLELGDSALYLCASSSTTGGSNTEAFFGQGTRLTVV.

Written as DNA, the CDR3 is TGTGCTAGTGGTTTTCTTACGGGAGCAACCGGGGAGCTGTTTTTT. Its translation: CASGFLTGATGELFF. The chain employs TRBV12-5 and TRBJ2-2, with a weak D call TRBD2 (6 bases). Trimming left V 3 bases short and J 5 bases short, with 13 bases between. This CDR3 region has 15 residues. The germline V gene has CDR1 LGHNT and CDR2 FRNRAP.

This sequence joins TRBV12-5 and TRBJ1-2, with D possibly matching TRBD1 (5 bases). This CDR3 comprises 12 residues. CDR1 and CDR2 from the germline V gene are LGHNT and FRNRAP. The V and J ends lost 3 bases and 7 bases respectively, with 9 bases between them. The CDR3: CASGLGASGYTF. Written as DNA, the CDR3 is TGTGCTAGTGGTTTAGGGGCTTCTGGCTACACCTTC.

In the case of this clone: The junction departs from germline at one end; a sequencing error may be responsible. This chain uses TRBV7-9 with TRBJ2-1, with 9 bases lining up with TRBD2. This CDR3 contains 15 residues. Per germline, CDR1 SEHNR and CDR2 FQNEAQ (reference sequence). The CDR3 coding sequence is TGTTCCAGCAGCTTGTTGCCTAGCGGGAAAAATGAGCAGTTCTTC. Translated, it gives CSSSLLPSGKNEQFF.

CDR3 nucleotide sequence: TGCGCCAGCAGCCCCGGACAGGTTTCCTACGAGCAGTACTTC. Its translation: CASSPGQVSYEQYF. The gene calls are TRBV4-3 and TRBJ2-7; 7 bases are a match to TRBD1. CDR3 length equals 14 residues. The germline V gene encodes CDR1 LGHNA and CDR2 YSLEER. V was pared by 4 bases and J by 1 base, with 4 bases of the junction left unmatched.

This clone was recorded a few times. The V call is TRBV5-1, the J call TRBJ2-1, with TRBD2 matching over 7 bases. This CDR3 has 18 residues. The germline V gene encodes CDR1 SGHRS and CDR2 YFSETQ. Trimming cost V 5 bases and J 7 bases; bases outside gene matches: 21. The CDR3: CASRRDPAGVHLWNEQFF. CDR3 sequence (DNA): TGCGCCAGCAGACGGGACCCGGCGGGAGTCCATTTGTGGAATGAGCAGTTCTTC.

The V gene is TRBV19, the J gene TRBJ1-1, with D unresolved. V was trimmed by 7 bases and J by 4 bases, leaving 25 bases between them. Germline V gene data show CDR1 as LNHDA and CDR2 as SQIVND (reference sequence). The length of the CDR3 is 17 residues. The CDR3 region has the DNA TGTGCCAGTACCCCACCCGGAGGCCAGTCGTCGGCCACTGAAGCTTTCTTT. It yields the protein CASTPPGGQSSATEAFF.

The rearrangement joins TRBV5-1 to TRBJ2-2, with a weak D call TRBD1 (6 bases). This CDR3 is 19 amino acids long. V dropped 4 bases and J dropped 2 bases, with 24 bases sitting between them. CDR1 SGHRS and CDR2 YFSETQ come from the germline V gene. CDR3 bases: TGCGCCAGCAGCCCGGATGTTTTCCGGGACACGGTAAACACCGGGGAGCTGTTTTTT. It translates to CASSPDVFRDTVNTGELFF.

This chain uses TRBV4-1 with TRBJ2-5, with 7 positions matching TRBD1. The CDR3 spans 13 residues. V was clipped by 0 bases and J by 11 bases; unmatched bases: 6. Germline values: CDR1 MGHRA, CDR2 YSYEKL. The CDR3 loop is CASSQEDQGEQYF. DNA for the CDR3: TGCGCCAGCAGCCAAGAAGACCAGGGGGAGCAGTACTTC.

This sequence joins TRBV18 and TRBJ1-2; tentatively, D is TRBD1 (6 bases). The V end was cut by 3 bases, the J end by 5 bases, with 13 bases between. The CDR3 runs 14 residues. Germline CDR1 is KGHSH and CDR2 is LQKENI. The CDR3 nucleotides are TGTGCCAGCTCACCTAACAGGGACACTTATGGCTACACCTTC. Translated, it gives CASSPNRDTYGYTF. The full variable domain, its missing parts supplied by reference TRBV18 and TRBJ1-2, is NAGVMQNPRHLVRRRGQEARLRCSPMKGHSHVYWYRQLPEEGLKFMVYLQKENIIDESGMPKERFSAEFPKEGPSILRIQQVVRGDSAAYFCASSPNRDTYGYTFGSGTRLTVV.

CDR3 region: CASRTRDRGPYEQYF. The DNA for the CDR3 is TGTGCCAGCAGAACAAGGGACAGGGGGCCCTACGAGCAGTACTTC. This chain joins TRBV6-1 and TRBJ2-7; 12 bases are a match to TRBD1. V was clipped by 6 bases and J by 2 bases; unmatched bases: 5. The CDR3 sequence is 15 residues long. Germline loops: CDR1 MNHNS, CDR2 SASEGT.

The chain combines TRBV7-6 with TRBJ2-7, with 8 bases aligning to TRBD1. This CDR3 comprises 17 residues. Trimming cost V 5 bases and J 2 bases; bases outside gene matches: 14. Germline loops: CDR1 SGHVS, CDR2 FNYEAQ. CDR3 in amino acids: CASSPRGQIAFAYEQYF. The CDR3 region has the DNA TGTGCCAGCAGCCCCAGGGGGCAAATCGCCTTCGCCTACGAGCAGTACTTC.

A single count supports this clone. The chain uses TRBV29-1 and TRBJ1-2, with 7 bases matching TRBD1. V gave up 7 bases and J gave up 2 bases; unmatched junction bases: 4. The CDR3 has 12 residues. Per the germline V gene, CDR1 is SQVTM and CDR2 is ANQGSEA. CDR3 amino acids: CSGGTDNYGYTF. For the CDR3, the DNA is TGCAGCGGGGGGACAGACAACTATGGCTACACCTTC. The variable domain in full, completed from reference TRBV29-1 and TRBJ1-2, reads SAVISQKPSRDICQRGTSLTIQCQVDSQVTMMFWYRQQPGQSLTLIATANQGSEATYESGFVIDKFPISRPNLTFSTLTVSNMSPEDSSIYLCSGGTDNYGYTFGSGTRLTVV.

This clone was counted only a few times. The CDR3 nucleotides are TGTGCCACCCTAAACTTCGGGACTAGCGTAACCTACGAGCAGTACTTC. Protein: CATLNFGTSVTYEQYF. The chain couples TRBV6-6 to TRBJ2-5; 10 nucleotides match TRBD2. The J call may be wrong; the DNA end is better matched by TRBJ2-7. The CDR3 covers 16 residues. The germline V gene has CDR1 MNHNY and CDR2 SVGAGI (reference sequence).

The V call is TRBV6-1, the J call TRBJ1-5; D remains unclear. The CDR3 sequence is 15 residues long. V gave up 6 bases and J gave up 0 bases, with 12 bases separating them. Germline CDR1 is MNHNS and CDR2 is SASEGT. CDR3 nucleotide sequence: TGTGCCAGCAGCTCAGACACGCTTAGCAATCAGCCCCAGCATTTT. Amino acids: CASSSDTLSNQPQHF.